One and the same sample provided the 4 T cell receptor beta chains below, sequenced in a study of identical twins' blood T cells. TCRdb fed the 5' RACE reads into MiXCR, producing one record per CDR3 protein. The table lists 350,000 to 450,000 distinct CDR3 sequences, under 30% of them singletons. The source material was PBMCs. These TCRs come from a woman aged 18 to 50 in good health.

In this sample, this clonotype turned up a few times. This rearrangement joins TRBV5-1 to TRBJ1-2; a weak D match, TRBD1 (6 bases). The CDR3 is made up of 14 amino acids. Germline loops: CDR1 SGHRS, CDR2 YFSETQ. V lost 2 bases to trimming and J lost 8 bases, with 16 bases between them. DNA of the CDR3: TGCGCCAGCAGCTTTTCACCCCACAGGGAAGGCTACACCTTC. Protein product: CASSFSPHREGYTF.

CDR3: CSASNLVGNQPQHF. CDR3 nucleotide sequence: TGCAGTGCTAGCAATCTAGTAGGCAATCAGCCCCAGCATTTT. The gene calls are TRBV20-1 and TRBJ1-5; D call uncertain. The CDR3 has 14 residues. Germline V gene sequence: CDR1 DFQATT, CDR2 SNEGSKA (reference sequence). The ends were cut back, 3 bases at V and 2 bases at J, with 11 bases in the middle.

This clonotype has only a few counts. The chain uses TRBV6-5 and TRBJ1-5; D unresolved. The germline V gene encodes CDR1 MNHEY and CDR2 SVGAGI. Between the trimmed V and J ends, which lost 2 bases and 4 bases, there was a span of 6 bases. This CDR3 has 13 residues. The DNA of the CDR3 is TGTGCCAGCAGTTACGTACGAAATCAGCCCCAGCATTTT. Translated, it gives CASSYVRNQPQHF.

A few counts support this clonotype. The chain uses TRBV19 and TRBJ1-5, with TRBD1 matching 7 bases. The CDR3 extends over 17 amino acids. Germline V gene data show CDR1 as LNHDA and CDR2 as SQIVND (reference sequence). With V trimmed by 2 bases and J by 5 bases, 12 bases remained unmatched. The CDR3 spells CASSIRQGGTLYQPQHF. CDR3 bases: TGTGCCAGTAGTATACGACAGGGAGGAACTCTTTATCAGCCCCAGCATTTT.